A single sample is the source of the 25 T cell receptor beta chains below, sequenced in a study of T cell responses to AZD1222 COVID-19 vaccine. Some clones are missing from TCRdb's copy, which holds only in-frame ones; the method was immunoSEQ multiplex PCR. The table records about 78,000 clones, 90% of them present only once. The sample consisted of peripheral blood, taken 28 days after the second AZD1222 dose. The receptors originated from an adult who received the AZD1222 COVID-19 vaccine.

This sequence joins TRBV7-2 and TRBJ2-7; TRBD2 aligns across 13 bases. The CDR3 contains 16 residues. J gave up 4 bases and V 1 base, and 4 bases lay outside the gene matches. CDR1 and CDR2 (germline): SGHTA, FQGNSA. For the CDR3, the DNA is TGTGCCAGCAGCTTAGGGGGGACTAGCGGGACGTACGAGCAGTACTTC. Translated, it gives CASSLGGTSGTYEQYF.

CDR3 loop: CASSPDSVYGYTF. The CDR3 coding sequence is TGTGCCAGCAGCCCGGACAGCGTATATGGCTACACCTTC. V gene TRBV7-9 combines with J gene TRBJ1-2, with D perhaps matching TRBD1 (6 bases). The germline V gene encodes CDR1 SEHNR and CDR2 FQNEAQ (reference sequence). The V end lost 5 bases, the J end lost 5 bases, and 12 bases lay between the germline ends. This CDR3 spans 13 amino acids.

The chain is built from TRBV19 and TRBJ2-7; D gene ambiguous. Germline V gene lookup returns CDR1 LNHDA and CDR2 SQIVND (reference sequence). The CDR3 spans 11 residues. V lost 5 bases, J lost 5 bases, and 7 bases lay in between. Written as DNA, the CDR3 is TGTGCCAGTAGTGGGCTCAACGAGCAGTACTTC. It codes for CASSGLNEQYF.

The chain uses TRBV30 and TRBJ1-2; D is unresolved. Germline loops: CDR1 GTSNPN, CDR2 SVGIG (reference sequence). The length of the CDR3 is 13 residues. V was pared by 3 bases and J by 2 bases, with 10 bases between. CDR3 amino acids: CAWRQKINYGYTF. The CDR3 DNA sequence: TGTGCCTGGAGACAGAAAATCAACTATGGCTACACCTTC.

The chain has TRBV10-3 and TRBJ2-3; TRBD1 agrees at 8 bases. Germline trimming cut 3 bases from V and 0 bases from J; bases unmatched to any gene: 2. The germline CDR1 and CDR2 sequences are ENHRY and SYGVKD. The CDR3 extends over 15 amino acids. The CDR3 sequence: CAISEGTGSTDTQYF. CDR3 DNA: TGTGCCATCAGTGAAGGGACAGGTAGCACAGATACGCAGTATTTT.

The V and J genes are TRBV19 and TRBJ2-3, with D possibly being TRBD1 (6 bases). The V gene lost 8 bases and the J gene lost 6 bases, with 21 bases spanning the gap. The CDR3 has 15 residues. Germline V gene data show CDR1 as LNHDA and CDR2 as SQIVND (reference sequence). CDR3 nucleotide sequence: TGTGCCAGTGGTGGGACACTTCCCCAGACGGATACGCAGTATTTT. It yields the protein CASGGTLPQTDTQYF.

The chain couples TRBV28 to TRBJ1-2; D gene ambiguous. The CDR3 is made up of 13 amino acids. Germline CDR1 and CDR2: MDHEN and SYDVKM. V was cut by 4 bases and J by 1 base, with 7 bases left in between. The CDR3 DNA reads as TGTGCCAGCAGTTCTTCCGGTAACTATGGCTACACCTTC. Encoded protein: CASSSSGNYGYTF.

The CDR3 loop is CASRPGGTEAFF. In DNA form, the CDR3 reads TGTGCCAGCAGACCTGGGGGGACTGAAGCTTTCTTT. The chain has TRBV7-9 and TRBJ1-1; possibly TRBD1 for D (5 bases). The V gene's germline CDR1 is SEHNR and CDR2 FQNEAQ (reference sequence). The CDR3 spans 12 residues. Trimming took 6 bases from V and 5 from J, leaving 10 bases between them.

The genes are TRBV5-1 and TRBJ2-1; 14 nucleotides agree with TRBD2. Germline V gene sequence: CDR1 SGHRS, CDR2 YFSETQ. The CDR3 loop spans 19 amino acids. Trimming took 3 bases from V and 0 from J; bases not matched to a gene: 8. The CDR3 is CASSSLTSGRAVSYNEQFF. The CDR3 bases are TGCGCCAGCAGCTCCCTGACTAGCGGGAGGGCTGTCTCCTACAATGAGCAGTTCTTC. Combining the CDR3 with reference TRBV5-1 and TRBJ2-1 gives the whole variable domain KAGVTQTPRYLIKTRGQQVTLSCSPISGHRSVSWYQQTPGQGLQFLFEYFSETQRNKGNFPGRFSGRQFSNSRSEMNVSTLELGDSALYLCASSSLTSGRAVSYNEQFFGPGTRLTVL.

CDR3 nucleotides: TGCGCCAGCAGCCAGCTGATACAGGGCCTACAGGGGCAGTTCTTC. This sequence encodes CASSQLIQGLQGQFF. This chain uses TRBV4-1 with TRBJ2-1, with a possible D match to TRBD1 (6 bases). V dropped 3 bases and J dropped 12 bases, with 21 bases sitting between them. The CDR3 has 15 residues. CDR1 and CDR2 from the germline V gene are MGHRA and YSYEKL.

In this sample, this clone turned up a few times. The chain employs TRBV5-1 and TRBJ1-1; D not resolved. V dropped 0 bases and J dropped 5 bases, with 11 bases sitting between them. Germline V gene sequence: CDR1 SGHRS, CDR2 YFSETQ. CDR3 length equals 14 residues. The CDR3, as DNA: TGCGCCAGCAGCTTGGTCAGCCCCAGAACTGAAGCTTTCTTT. Translation: CASSLVSPRTEAFF.

The V call is TRBV7-9, the J call TRBJ1-2; 11 positions match TRBD1. Per germline, CDR1 SEHNR and CDR2 FQNEAQ (reference sequence). CDR3 length equals 18 residues. The ends lost 5 bases at V and 2 bases at J; junction bases unmatched: 13. The chain's CDR3 is CASSLRDRGATGNYGYTF. The CDR3 coding sequence is TGTGCCAGCAGCCTGAGGGACAGGGGGGCAACGGGCAACTATGGCTACACCTTC.

The chain uses TRBV5-6 and TRBJ2-1, with D possibly called TRBD1 or TRBD2 (6 bases each). V lost 3 bases and J lost 4, with 14 bases in between. Germline loops: CDR1 SGHDT, CDR2 YYEEEE. CDR3 length equals 15 residues. CDR3 sequence: CASSSRRGAYNEQFF. The CDR3 DNA reads TGTGCCAGCAGCTCCCGAAGGGGGGCATACAATGAGCAGTTCTTC.

The genes are TRBV7-2 and TRBJ2-1; tentatively, D is TRBD2 (5 bases). This CDR3 is built from 15 residues. From germline, CDR1 is SGHTA and CDR2 FQGNSA. The V and J ends lost 3 bases and 7 bases respectively, with 16 bases between them. CDR3 DNA sequence: TGTGCCAGCAGCTTCGACGGGATTTCGAAGAATGAGCAGTTCTTC. Its protein product is CASSFDGISKNEQFF.

This clone has only a few counts. The chain joins TRBV3-1 (or the pseudogene TRBV3-2) to TRBJ2-5; a possible D gene is TRBD2 (6 bases). V was trimmed by 4 bases and J by 3 bases, leaving 12 bases between them. This CDR3 spans 14 amino acids. The germline V gene encodes CDR1 LGHDT and CDR2 YNNKEL (reference sequence). Here the CDR3 reads CASSPQSGEETQYF. The CDR3 coding sequence is TGTGCCAGCAGCCCCCAATCGGGGGAAGAGACCCAGTACTTC.

This clone has only one observation. The V call is TRBV2, the J call TRBJ2-5; D uncertain. CDR3 length: 13 amino acids. The germline V gene encodes CDR1 SNHLY and CDR2 FYNNEI. Trimming took 7 bases from V and 7 from J, leaving 16 bases between them. CDR3 amino acids: CASTPPSTMTQYF. The CDR3 nucleotides read TGTGCCAGCACCCCCCCCTCCACAATGACCCAGTACTTC. The full variable domain, completed using reference TRBV2 and TRBJ2-5, is EPEVTQTPSHQVTQMGQEVILRCVPISNHLYFYWYRQILGQKVEFLVSFYNNEISEKSEIFDDQFSVERPDGSNFTLKIRSTKLEDSAMYFCASTPPSTMTQYFGPGTRLLVL.

V is TRBV6-4 and J is TRBJ1-2; D is possibly TRBD1 (5 bases). Trimming left V 2 bases short and J 8 bases short, with 18 bases between. The CDR3 runs 15 residues. Per the germline V gene, CDR1 is MRHNA and CDR2 is SNTAGT. The CDR3 nucleotides are TGTGCCAGCAGTGACGCCGGGACTCCCACTGGAGGCTACACCTTC. Protein sequence: CASSDAGTPTGGYTF.

This clone came up a few times. The chain combines TRBV7-8 with TRBJ1-5, with D perhaps TRBD1 (6 bases). Per germline, CDR1 SGHVS and CDR2 FQNEAQ. CDR3 length equals 15 residues. The V end was cut by 4 bases, the J end by 9 bases, with 19 bases between. CDR3 amino acids: CASSSDRISPRPQHF. CDR3 bases: TGTGCCAGCAGCTCGGACAGAATATCCCCTCGGCCCCAGCATTTT. The full variable domain, with the rest looked up from reference TRBV7-8 and TRBJ1-5, is GAGVSQSPRYKVAKRGQDVALRCDPISGHVSLFWYQQALGQGPEFLTYFQNEAQLDKSGLPSDRFFAERPEGSVSTLKIQRTQQEDSAVYLCASSSDRISPRPQHFGDGTRLSIL.

The rearrangement uses TRBV30 and TRBJ1-5, with TRBD1 as a possible D gene (6 bases). This CDR3 has 14 residues. Trimming cost V 0 bases and J 4 bases, with 10 bases left between them. Germline V gives CDR1 GTSNPN, CDR2 SVGIG (reference sequence). CDR3 coding DNA: TGTGCCTGGAGTGTAATCCAGGGGAATCAGCCCCAGCATTTT. Its protein is CAWSVIQGNQPQHF.

The V gene is TRBV9, the J gene TRBJ1-2, with D unresolved. This CDR3 is 15 amino acids long. Trimming removed 3 bases from V and 2 bases from J, with 14 bases in between. Germline V lookup: CDR1 SGDLS, CDR2 YYNGEE. DNA of the CDR3: TGTGCCAGCAGCGCCCGACTTGGACCGAACTATGGCTACACCTTC. Translating gives CASSARLGPNYGYTF.

The J gene is TRBJ2-2, the V gene TRBV28; 12 bases are shared with TRBD1. This CDR3 has 18 residues. The J segment lost 5 bases and the V segment lost 4 bases, leaving 11 bases of the junction unmatched. Germline V CDR1 and CDR2: MDHEN, SYDVKM. The CDR3 coding sequence is TGTGCCAGCAGTTCCTTAGGGGGACAGGGGGCGCGTACCGGGGAGCTGTTTTTT. Translation: CASSSLGGQGARTGELFF. Full variable domain (rest looked up from reference TRBV28 and TRBJ2-2): DVKVTQSSRYLVKRTGEKVFLECVQDMDHENMFWYRQDPGLGLRLIYFSYDVKMKEKGDIPEGYSVSREKKERFSLILESASTNQTSMYLCASSSLGGQGARTGELFFGEGSRLTVL.

The V call is TRBV6-5, the J call TRBJ2-2; 10 bases fit TRBD1. Per germline, CDR1 MNHEY and CDR2 SVGAGI. The CDR3 contains 14 residues. The junction had 2 bases not matched to a gene; V was cut back by 6 bases and J by 4 bases. In nucleotides, the CDR3 is TGTGCCAGCAGCCGGGACAGGGGCACCGGGGAGCTGTTTTTT. It yields the protein CASSRDRGTGELFF.

J is TRBJ1-5 and V is TRBV5-5; tentatively, D is TRBD1 (5 bases). The V end lost 0 bases, the J end lost 1 base, and 17 bases lay between the germline ends. The CDR3 runs 18 residues. CDR1 is SGHKS, CDR2 YYEKEE, per germline (reference sequence). Here the CDR3 reads CASSLDTGTLISNQPQHF. The CDR3 DNA reads TGTGCCAGCAGCTTGGATACCGGGACCCTCATCAGCAATCAGCCCCAGCATTTT.

The rearrangement links TRBV3-1 (or the pseudogene TRBV3-2) to TRBJ1-4, with 10 bases matching TRBD1. The CDR3 loop spans 18 amino acids. V shed 0 bases, J shed 1 base, and the junction held 5 bases outside the gene matches. The germline CDR1 and CDR2 sequences are LGHDT and YNNKEL (reference sequence). The CDR3 sequence is CASSQDQRTGGTNEKLFF. As DNA, the CDR3 is TGTGCCAGCAGCCAAGATCAGAGGACAGGGGGAACTAATGAAAAACTGTTTTTT.

The V and J genes are TRBV6-5 and TRBJ1-3; weak D call: TRBD1 (5 bases). The CDR3 has 12 residues. Germline assignment: CDR1 MNHEY and CDR2 SVGAGI. V dropped 10 bases and J dropped 3 bases, with 10 bases sitting between them. CDR3 DNA: TGTGCCAACGGGGGGGGTGGAAACACCATATATTTT. Residues: CANGGGGNTIYF.